Included here is one T cell receptor beta chain sequence, with context. This specimen belongs to a study of blood T cell repertoires in COVID-19. Study-wide context: Samples representing acute and convalescent COVID-19 were sourced from the United States, Italy and Spain. From T cells, B-cell-depleted T cells, or PBMCs came the material, which was cDNA or gDNA.

The table came from immunoSEQ multiplex PCR; TCRdb's copy has only in-frame clones and leaves some out. The sample consists of approximately 61,000 clones, around four fifths of them appearing once. The CDR3 is 18 residues long. CDR1 and CDR2 from the germline V gene are MNHEY and SMNVEV (reference sequence). V was pared by 3 bases and J by 2 bases, with 12 bases of the junction left unmatched. The material sequenced was peripheral blood. The chain joins TRBV27 to TRBJ2-3, with 9 bases identical to TRBD1. The receptor was derived from a man between 65 and 80 years old with acute or convalescent COVID-19. In DNA form, the CDR3 reads TGTGCCAGCAGTTTTTGGGTAGGGACAGGGACTATCACAGATACGCAGTATTTT. Translated, it gives CASSFWVGTGTITDTQYF.